This TCR beta chain emerged from a study of CD8 T cells in Susac syndrome (dated by TCRdb to between 2018 and 2021). Background for the entire study: The study used repertoire sequencing to test whether antigen drove CD8+ T cell activation and differentiation in Susac syndrome. The clonality of the CD8+ T cell repertoire was compared across about 12 healthy donors, about 14 Susac syndrome patients and around 16 multiple sclerosis patients. Paper-wide results and their limitations: The study acknowledged that relatively few individuals were included in the TCR sequencing and HLA analysis.

The CDR3 holds 12 amino acids from the cysteine to the phenylalanine. Here the CDR3 DNA is all that survives: 36 bases in frame from base 1. Trimming removed 8 bases from V and 2 bases from J, leaving 10 bases between the germline ends. Per the germline V gene, SNHLY is the CDR1 and FYNNEI is the CDR2. High-throughput TCR beta sequencing profiled peripheral blood CD8+ and CD4+ T cells from healthy donors, Susac syndrome patients and multiple sclerosis patients. The multiple sclerosis controls were treatment-naive patients who had stable or active relapsing-remitting disease and met the revised McDonald criteria. Bulk CD8+ and CD4+ T cells were purified magnetically by negative isolation, whereas CD8+ TEMRA cells were enriched by FACS. Blood was collected in EDTA tubes and processed within 24 hours, with PBMCs isolated through density gradient centrifugation. PBMCs destined for TCR sequencing were cryopreserved in liquid nitrogen and later thawed in a 37 °C water bath. A purity of at least 90% was achieved for sorted or isolated CD4+, CD8+ and CD8+ TEMRA cells.

In its sample, this clonotype was seen once. It lacks a known antigen. Base qualities are not recorded, but no much larger clone differs from it by a single base. A lone read gives weak evidence. RNA was extracted with the RNeasy kit and 0.5 to 1 ug was reverse transcribed using random hexamers. The immunoSEQ multiplex PCR assay, covering 54 Vbeta and 13 Jbeta segments, was used to amplify TCR beta CDR3 regions. PCR amplification bias was corrected using a synthetic template baseline for primer optimization and computational correction. On the authors' methods: Reads were assigned to V, D and J genes according to IMGT and analyzed in immunoSEQ Analyzer, with only productive sequences retained. Clonality was computed as one minus Shannon entropy normalized by log2 of the number of productive unique sequences. For each patient and control, public and private clones were evaluated among the 100 most prevalent clones. A clone was defined as Susac-specific if it was absent from the healthy and MS cohorts, from roughly 990 published viral clones and from other ImmuneACCESS disease sequences. TCRdb applied fastp at Q25 and MiXCR to the public reads, then kept only in-frame beta chains. Identical CDR3 protein sequences are pooled into one entry, listed with their most common genes and DNA. What appears here as the V and J calls and clone size reflects TCRdb's work, not the paper's. In all, the sample holds 350,000 to 550,000 distinct CDR3 sequences, and approximately 85% of those were seen once. In total, the top ten clones hold roughly 0.11% of the sample.

Sequenced input: CD8+ T cells from PBMCs. This sequence uses TRBV2 and TRBJ2-7; the D gene is possibly TRBD1, with 5 bases matching. The sequence was obtained from a human donor with multiple sclerosis. The bases read TGTGCCAGCCAAGACAGCACCTACGAGCAGTACTTC. Translated, it reads CASQDSTYEQYF.